The entry below describes one TCR beta chain. Its antigen is as yet unknown. Data came from immunoSEQ multiplex PCR; TCRdb stores just in-frame clones and leaves some out. The sample includes roughly 80,000 clones, just under 95% seen only once; the top ten take 0.65% to 0.8%. The data are from a study of cytomegalovirus exposure and HLA in healthy donors. Study-wide results and caveats: Altogether, 150 to 200 TCR beta chains were recorded as cytomegalovirus-associated. It was found in a later analysis that first-cohort TCR clusters tended to co-occur in the 90 to 150 validation repertoires. There were some public TCRs occurring in many donors, but most TCR sequences were rare. CMV antigen specificity was confirmed in vitro for a few CMV-associated chains.

Sequencing was done on a sample of PBMCs. This TCR came from a man between 18 and 35 years old in good health and CMV-seronegative.

CDR3 protein: CASAEGLIVSYGYTF. CDR3 coding DNA: TGTGCCAGCGCTGAGGGTCTTATAGTTAGCTATGGCTACACCTTC. The rearrangement links TRBV18 to TRBJ1-2; no clear D gene. Trimming took 8 bases from V and 4 from J, leaving 20 bases between them. From germline, CDR1 is KGHSH and CDR2 LQKENI. The length of the CDR3 is 15 residues.